These 24 T cell receptor beta chains were all obtained from the same sample, sequenced in a study of CD8+ T cells in alopecia areata. RNA was extracted and reverse transcribed into cDNA as the sequencing template. Libraries were prepared by immunoSEQ multiplex PCR; TCRdb keeps only in-frame clonotypes and omits some of them. This table has under 350,000 clones, more than 45% appearing once. Treatment described: oral pan-JAK inhibitor, 5-10 mg twice daily. Sample: CD4+ T cells sorted from blood, taken at week 24, from a patient treated with tofacitinib. Receptors originate from a human donor with alopecia areata.

This clone turned up a few times. This chain links TRBV5-1 with TRBJ2-7; D may correspond to TRBD1 or TRBD2 (5 bases each). Germline V gene data show CDR1 as SGHRS and CDR2 as YFSETQ. The V end was cut by 3 bases, the J end by 2 bases, with 12 bases between. The CDR3 is 14 residues long. CDR3 sequence reads: CASSSSGPPYEQYF. In DNA form, the CDR3 reads TGCGCCAGCAGCTCGTCGGGACCTCCCTACGAGCAGTACTTC.

The chain employs TRBV5-4 and TRBJ1-4, with a tentative D call TRBD1 (5 bases). Germline V lookup: CDR1 SGHNT, CDR2 YYREEE (reference sequence). Trimming pared 2 bases from V and 8 bases from J, leaving 13 bases between. This CDR3 region has 14 residues. The CDR3 protein is CASSFPGAEEKLFF. CDR3 coding DNA: TGTGCCAGCAGCTTCCCCGGGGCAGAGGAAAAACTGTTTTTT.

The CDR3 DNA is TGTGCCAGCAGCTTAGTCTATAATTCACCCCTCCACTTT. Protein sequence: CASSLVYNSPLHF. The gene calls are TRBV7-2 and TRBJ1-6; no clear D gene. The germline V and J ends were trimmed by 1 base and 3 bases, with 1 base remaining between them. Germline V gives CDR1 SGHTA, CDR2 FQGNSA. The CDR3 totals 13 residues. The entire variable domain, with the rest obtained from reference TRBV7-2 and TRBJ1-6, is as follows: GAGVSQSPSNKVTEKGKDVELRCDPISGHTALYWYRQSLGQGLEFLIYFQGNSAPDKSGLPSDRFSAERTGGSVSTLTIQRTQQEDSAVYLCASSLVYNSPLHFGNGTRLTVT.

J is TRBJ1-5 and V is TRBV27; weak D call: TRBD1 (6 bases). Germline loops: CDR1 MNHEY, CDR2 SMNVEV (reference sequence). V lost 6 bases to trimming and J lost 0 bases, with 6 bases between them. The CDR3 covers 13 residues. CDR3 residues: CASSRGSNQPQHF. The CDR3 DNA reads TGTGCCAGCAGCAGGGGTAGCAATCAGCCCCAGCATTTT.

The chain uses TRBV29-1 and TRBJ1-2; 8 bases fit TRBD1. Germline values: CDR1 SQVTM, CDR2 ANQGSEA. This CDR3 region has 14 residues. V lost 4 bases to trimming and J lost 8 bases; unmatched junction nucleotides: 12. CDR3 protein: CSVVADRGRGGYTF. The CDR3 nucleotides read TGCAGCGTTGTAGCCGACAGGGGCCGCGGCGGCTACACCTTC.

The J gene is TRBJ1-6, the V gene TRBV9; D call uncertain. CDR1 is SGDLS and CDR2 is YYNGEE in the germline V gene. The V end was cut by 0 bases, the J end by 10 bases, with 5 bases between. The CDR3 is 12 amino acids. The DNA of the CDR3 is TGTGCCAGCAGCGTAGAAGGGTCACCCCTCCACTTT. Translation: CASSVEGSPLHF.

The V and J genes are TRBV29-1 and TRBJ2-5; D unclear. Germline CDR1 reads SQVTM; CDR2 reads ANQGSEA. V lost 7 bases and J 0 bases, leaving 12 bases between the germline ends. The CDR3 length is 13 residues. The chain's CDR3 is CSARQHNQETQYF. Written as DNA, the CDR3 is TGCAGCGCCCGGCAACACAACCAAGAGACCCAGTACTTC.

The chain couples TRBV7-2 to TRBJ2-7, with TRBD1 matching 9 bases. The CDR3 has 16 residues. Germline V lookup: CDR1 SGHTA, CDR2 FQGNSA. With 3 bases clipped from V and 1 base from J, the junction kept 7 bases outside the gene matches. The DNA for the CDR3 is TGTGCCAGCAGCTTGGACAGGGGATGGGGATCCTACGAGCAGTACTTC. It is translated as CASSLDRGWGSYEQYF.

This chain connects TRBV7-2 to TRBJ1-2, with 8 nucleotides matching TRBD1. Germline V gene data show CDR1 as SGHTA and CDR2 as FQGNSA. V dropped 2 bases and J dropped 8; count of bases not matched to a gene: 7. This CDR3 comprises 14 residues. CDR3 DNA: TGTGCCAGCAGCTTATCAACCGGGACAGGAGGCTACACCTTC. Protein sequence: CASSLSTGTGGYTF.

V gene TRBV6-5 combines with J gene TRBJ2-7; D is possibly TRBD2 (5 bases). Germline values: CDR1 MNHEY, CDR2 SVGAGI. V was shortened by 0 bases and J by 3 bases, with 9 bases between the two germline ends. CDR3 size: 14 residues. The CDR3 sequence: CASSYSGGYYEQYF. The CDR3 DNA reads TGTGCCAGCAGTTACTCCGGAGGATACTACGAGCAGTACTTC.

The chain is built from TRBV29-1 and TRBJ1-1, with 9 bases identical to TRBD1. This CDR3 spans 13 amino acids. Looked up from germline, CDR1 is SQVTM and CDR2 is ANQGSEA. V was clipped by 5 bases and J by 6 bases; unmatched bases: 7. CDR3 nucleotide sequence: TGCAGCGTTTCTCCGGGACAGGGCGCTGAAGCTTTCTTT. Its protein product is CSVSPGQGAEAFF.

The rearrangement links TRBV27 to TRBJ2-1; D might be TRBD1 or TRBD2, each matching 6 bases. Trimming cost V 5 bases and J 4 bases, with 12 bases left between them. CDR3 size: 14 residues. Germline V gives CDR1 MNHEY, CDR2 SMNVEV (reference sequence). The CDR3 coding sequence is TGTGCCAGCAGTCCACAAGGGGGGTACAATGAGCAGTTCTTC. Translated: CASSPQGGYNEQFF.

This rearrangement joins TRBV6-6 to TRBJ2-2; TRBD2 matches at 10 bases. This CDR3 contains 15 residues. Looked up from germline, CDR1 is MNHNY and CDR2 is SVGAGI (reference sequence). Losses at the gene ends were 6 bases for V and 3 bases for J; bases not matched to a gene: 4. The CDR3 DNA reads as TGTGCCAGCAGCCTAGCGGGGGCCCACACCGGGGAGCTGTTTTTT. Its protein product is CASSLAGAHTGELFF.

The rearrangement links TRBV30 to TRBJ2-1; TRBD2 aligns across 12 bases. CDR1 is GTSNPN, CDR2 SVGIG, per germline (reference sequence). This CDR3 is 14 amino acids long. V lost 4 bases and J lost 6; bases outside the gene matches: 4. Written as DNA, the CDR3 is TGTGCCTGGAACCTAGCGGGGGGGAGCAATGAGCAGTTCTTC. Amino acid sequence: CAWNLAGGSNEQFF.

This clone was found once. This chain joins TRBV5-6 and TRBJ2-7; D remains unclear. The length of the CDR3 is 14 residues. Trimming pared 4 bases from V and 5 bases from J, leaving 16 bases between. Germline assignment: CDR1 SGHDT and CDR2 YYEEEE. Written as DNA, the CDR3 is TGTGCCAGCAGCCCGGTCGGCAGGCACAACGAGCAGTACTTC. Amino acid sequence: CASSPVGRHNEQYF.

This clone appeared a few times. This sequence joins TRBV4-3 and TRBJ2-7; D is unresolved. V shed 4 bases and J shed 3 bases, with 10 bases lying between them. This CDR3 is 13 amino acids long. The germline V gene encodes CDR1 LGHNA and CDR2 YSLEER. CDR3 residues: CASSPRPSYEQYF. The CDR3, as DNA: TGCGCCAGCAGCCCCAGACCGAGCTACGAGCAGTACTTC.

The rearrangement links TRBV6-1 to TRBJ1-2; 9 bases agree with TRBD1. V trimming: 10 bases; J trimming: 6 bases; junction bases outside the gene matches: 12. CDR3 size: 14 residues. Germline V gene data show CDR1 as MNHNS and CDR2 as SASEGT. The CDR3 sequence: CATRKDDRGDGYTF. The CDR3 DNA sequence: TGTGCCACCCGAAAAGATGACAGGGGGGATGGCTACACCTTC.

There are a few counts of this clone. This chain joins TRBV4-2 and TRBJ2-1, with D uncertain. This CDR3 has 18 amino acids. Germline V CDR1 and CDR2: LGHNA, YNFKEQ. V lost 0 bases to trimming and J lost 0 bases, with 15 bases between them. In DNA form, the CDR3 reads TGTGCCAGCAGCCAAGAAAGAGGCTGGGGAAGCTCCTACAATGAGCAGTTCTTC. Translated: CASSQERGWGSSYNEQFF.

This sequence joins TRBV29-1 and TRBJ1-3; possible D gene TRBD1, 5 bases. V was trimmed by 2 bases and J by 2 bases, leaving 7 bases between them. CDR3 size: 13 residues. The germline CDR1 and CDR2 sequences are SQVTM and ANQGSEA. CDR3 sequence (DNA): TGCAGCGTTGAAAAGGGGACTGGAAACACCATATATTTT. Residues: CSVEKGTGNTIYF.

The table lists this clone with a count of one. This chain links TRBV7-2 with TRBJ2-7; D is unclear. Germline V lookup: CDR1 SGHTA, CDR2 FQGNSA. The CDR3 runs to 12 residues. Deletions cut 4 bases from V and 6 bases from J, with 10 bases between. This CDR3 reads CASSWRTGEQYF. The CDR3, as DNA: TGTGCCAGCAGCTGGCGTACCGGCGAGCAGTACTTC.

The chain combines TRBV15 with TRBJ1-1; D is undetermined. CDR1 is LNHNV, CDR2 YYDKDF, per germline (reference sequence). V lost 0 bases and J lost 6, with 8 bases in between. The CDR3 spans 13 residues. CDR3: CATSRESVAEAFF. CDR3 bases: TGTGCCACCAGCAGAGAATCTGTGGCTGAAGCTTTCTTT. The complete variable domain, with remaining parts taken from reference TRBV15 and TRBJ1-1, reads DAMVIQNPRYQVTQFGKPVTLSCSQTLNHNVMYWYQQKSSQAPKLLFHYYDKDFNNEADTPDNFQSRRPNTSFCFLDIRSPGLGDTAMYLCATSRESVAEAFFGQGTRLTVV.

This clone has only a few counts. CDR3 sequence (DNA): TGCGCCAGCAGCCAAGAGGCTCGGGGCGGTTACTACGAGCAGTACTTC. It specifies CASSQEARGGYYEQYF. This rearrangement joins TRBV4-3 to TRBJ2-7; tentatively, D is TRBD1 or TRBD2 (5 bases each). V lost 0 bases and J lost 3, with 15 bases in between. The CDR3 runs 16 residues. Germline assignment: CDR1 LGHNA and CDR2 YSLEER.

This clone turned up a few times. The V and J genes are TRBV4-3 and TRBJ1-4; D possibly corresponds to TRBD1 (5 bases). CDR1 and CDR2 (germline): LGHNA, YSLEER. Trimming shortened V by 5 bases and J by 7 bases, and 11 bases separated the two germline ends. The CDR3 contains 13 residues. The CDR3 coding sequence is TGCGCCAGCAGCTCCGCGAGGGGTGAAAAACTGTTTTTT. Translation: CASSSARGEKLFF.

This clone was recorded a few times. The chain carries TRBV29-1 and TRBJ2-1; D possibly corresponds to TRBD2 (7 bases). The CDR3 consists of 11 residues. Trimming pared 4 bases from V and 8 bases from J, leaving 9 bases between. Germline CDR1 and CDR2: SQVTM and ANQGSEA. Here the CDR3 reads CSVAGGDEQFF. CDR3 sequence (DNA): TGCAGCGTTGCGGGGGGCGATGAGCAGTTCTTC.